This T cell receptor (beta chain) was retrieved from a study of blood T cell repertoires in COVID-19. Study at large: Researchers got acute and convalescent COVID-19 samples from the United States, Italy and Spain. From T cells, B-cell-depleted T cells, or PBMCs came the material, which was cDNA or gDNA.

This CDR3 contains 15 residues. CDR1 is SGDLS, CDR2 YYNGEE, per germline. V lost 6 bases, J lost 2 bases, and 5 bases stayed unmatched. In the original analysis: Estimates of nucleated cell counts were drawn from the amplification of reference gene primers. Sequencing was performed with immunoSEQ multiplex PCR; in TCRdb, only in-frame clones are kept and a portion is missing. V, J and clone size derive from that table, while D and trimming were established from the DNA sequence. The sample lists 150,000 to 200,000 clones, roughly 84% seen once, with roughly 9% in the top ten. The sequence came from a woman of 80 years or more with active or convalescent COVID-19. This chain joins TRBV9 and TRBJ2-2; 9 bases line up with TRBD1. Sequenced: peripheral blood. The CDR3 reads CASNRQGENTGELFF. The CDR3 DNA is TGTGCCAGCAACCGACAGGGGGAAAACACCGGGGAGCTGTTTTTT. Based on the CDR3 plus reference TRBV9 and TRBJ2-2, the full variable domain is DSGVTQTPKHLITATGQRVTLRCSPRSGDLSVYWYQQSLDQGLQFLIQYYNGEERAKGNILERFSAQQFPDLHSELNLSSLELGDSALYFCASNRQGENTGELFFGEGSRLTVL.